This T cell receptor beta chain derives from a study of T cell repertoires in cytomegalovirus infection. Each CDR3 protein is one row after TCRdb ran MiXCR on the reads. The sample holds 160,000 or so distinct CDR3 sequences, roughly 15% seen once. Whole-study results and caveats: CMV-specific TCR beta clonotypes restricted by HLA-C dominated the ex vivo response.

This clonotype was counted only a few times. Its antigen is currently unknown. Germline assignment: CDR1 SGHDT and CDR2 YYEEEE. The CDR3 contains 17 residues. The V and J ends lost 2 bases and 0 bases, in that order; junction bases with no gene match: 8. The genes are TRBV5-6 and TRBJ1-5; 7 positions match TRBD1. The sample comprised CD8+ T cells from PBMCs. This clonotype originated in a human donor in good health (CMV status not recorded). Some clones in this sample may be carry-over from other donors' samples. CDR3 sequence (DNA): TGTGCCAGCAGCTTCTCTGACAGGGCGTATAGCAATCAGCCCCAGCATTTT. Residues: CASSFSDRAYSNQPQHF.